The present TCR beta chain was sequenced within a study of blood T cells in healthy people across ages. With a J-beta primer mix and a sample-barcoded 5' primer, a second PCR ran roughly 7 to 11 cycles. TCRdb re-derived calls from the 5' RACE reads in MiXCR, one entry per CDR3 protein. Here the sample spans 1 million to 1.2 million distinct CDR3 sequences, 35% to 45% being singletons. This CDR3 has 15 amino acids. V lost 0 bases and J lost 4, with 13 bases in between. CDR1 is SGHDT, CDR2 YYEEEE, per germline. Sequencing was performed on blood. This sequence joins TRBV5-6 and TRBJ1-2, with D perhaps matching TRBD1 (5 bases). This receptor was taken from a young man in good health. Here the CDR3 DNA reads TGTGCCAGCAGCTTGGCCAGGGTGAGAGGCTATGGCTACACCTTC. This sequence encodes CASSLARVRGYGYTF. The variable domain in full, with the rest retrieved from reference TRBV5-6 and TRBJ1-2, is DAGVTQSPTHLIKTRGQQVTLRCSPKSGHDTVSWYQQALGQGPQFIFQYYEEEERQRGNFPDRFSGHQFPNYSSELNVNALLLGDSALYLCASSLARVRGYGYTFGSGTRLTVV.